This entry features one T cell receptor (beta chain) sequence. The antigen is not known. V was cut by 5 bases and J by 2 bases, with 13 bases left in between. CDR3 size: 14 residues. Germline V CDR1 and CDR2: SEHNR, FQNEAQ (reference sequence). The table came from immunoSEQ multiplex PCR; TCRdb's copy has only in-frame clones and leaves some out. The sample holds some 250,000 clones, approximately 86% seen once. This entry comes from a study of cytomegalovirus exposure and HLA in healthy donors. General observations from the study: The listing of 150 to 200 TCR beta chains classed them as cytomegalovirus-associated.

The sequenced material came from PBMCs. The rearrangement links TRBV7-9 to TRBJ2-7; D is possibly TRBD1 (6 bases). The sequence derives from a woman aged 25 to 39 in good health and CMV-seropositive. This chain's CDR3 is CASSPRTVPYEQYF. The CDR3 bases are TGTGCCAGCAGCCCTCGGACAGTACCCTACGAGCAGTACTTC.